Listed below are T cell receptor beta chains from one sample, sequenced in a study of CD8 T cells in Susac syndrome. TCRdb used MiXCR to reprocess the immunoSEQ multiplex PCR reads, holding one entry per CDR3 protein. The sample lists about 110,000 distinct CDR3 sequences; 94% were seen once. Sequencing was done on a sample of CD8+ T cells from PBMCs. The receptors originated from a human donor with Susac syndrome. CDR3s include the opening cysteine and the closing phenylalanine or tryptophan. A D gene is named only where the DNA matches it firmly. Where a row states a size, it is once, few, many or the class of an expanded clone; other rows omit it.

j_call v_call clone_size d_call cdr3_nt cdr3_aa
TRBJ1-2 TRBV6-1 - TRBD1 TGTGCCAGCAGAACAACCGGGACAGGGCTTAACTATGGCTACACCTTC CASRTTGTGLNYGYTF
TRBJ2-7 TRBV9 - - TGTGCCAGCAGCACCCCCCAGGAGAACTACGAGCAGTACTTC CASSTPQENYEQYF
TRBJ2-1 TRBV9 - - TGTGCCAGCAGCGATCAGTACAATGAGCAGTTCTTC CASSDQYNEQFF
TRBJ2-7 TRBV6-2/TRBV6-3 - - TGTGCCAGCAGTCACCCGGACGAGCAGTACTTC CASSHPDEQYF
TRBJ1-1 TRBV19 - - TGTGCCAGTAGTATAGCAATGAACACTGAAGCTTTCTTT CASSIAMNTEAFF
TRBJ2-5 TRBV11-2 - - TGTGCCAGCAGCTTAGACGGGGATAGGGAGACCCAGTACTTC CASSLDGDRETQYF
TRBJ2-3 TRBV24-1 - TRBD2 TGTGCCACCAGTGAGTCCGGGGGGGCCTCACACGATACGCAGTATTTT CATSESGGASHDTQYF
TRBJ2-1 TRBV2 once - TGTGCCAGCAGTGCCCCTGGCAATGAGCAGTTCTTC CASSAPGNEQFF
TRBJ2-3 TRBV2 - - TGTGCCAGCAGTGAAGCTCGGACTCCGTTCACAGATACGCAGTATTTT CASSEARTPFTDTQYF
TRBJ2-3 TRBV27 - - TGTGCCAGCAGTCCCTGGGGGGGCCGGGGTGATACGCAGTATTTT CASSPWGGRGDTQYF
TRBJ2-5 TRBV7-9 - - TGTGCCAGCAGCTCGCGGGGACAAGAGACCCAGTACTTC CASSSRGQETQYF
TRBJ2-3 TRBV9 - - TGTGCCAGCAGCGAAATAGAGGATACGCAGTATTTT CASSEIEDTQYF
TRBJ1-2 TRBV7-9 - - TGTGCCAGCAGCTCCCCTGGAGACGGGAACTATGGCTACACCTTC CASSSPGDGNYGYTF
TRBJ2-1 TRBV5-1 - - TGCGCCAGCAGGGTGGGCAATGAGCAGTTCTTC CASRVGNEQFF
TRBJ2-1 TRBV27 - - TGTGCCAGCAGTTTAGATAGGGACGCCCACAATGAGCAGTTCTTC CASSLDRDAHNEQFF
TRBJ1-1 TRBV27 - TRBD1 TGTGCCAGTTGGCCAGCGACAGGGGAAGCTTTCTTT CASWPATGEAFF
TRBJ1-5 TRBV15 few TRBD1 TGTGCCACCAGCAGGGACAGGGGATTGAATCAGCCCCAGCATTTT CATSRDRGLNQPQHF